The 9 T cell receptor beta chains in this list originate from one sample, sequenced in a study of blood T cells in healthy people across ages. The use of a sample-barcoded 5' primer and a J-beta primer mix characterized a second PCR of roughly 6 to 11 cycles. MiXCR was run by TCRdb on the 5' RACE reads, yielding one entry per CDR3 protein. The sample carries 650,000 to 700,000 distinct CDR3 sequences, less than 40% recorded once. Sequenced sample: blood. The receptors were sampled from a woman aged 80 or over in good health.

The genes are TRBV30 and TRBJ1-4; TRBD1 matches 9 bases. This CDR3 is 15 amino acids long. CDR1 GTSNPN and CDR2 SVGIG come from the germline V gene (reference sequence). V trimming: 1 base; J trimming: 8 bases; junction bases outside the gene matches: 8. The CDR3 bases are TGTGCCTGGAGTGATGGGGGGACAGGGATCGAAAAACTGTTTTTT. It codes for CAWSDGGTGIEKLFF.

Notes on this clonotype: A much more abundant neighbour one base away suggests this may be a read error. The gene calls are TRBV7-8 and TRBJ2-7; D is possibly TRBD1 (6 bases). The J call may be faulty, since TRBJ2-5 better matches the DNA end. Germline-derived CDR1 and CDR2 are SGHVS and FQNEAQ. The CDR3 contains 16 residues. In DNA form, the CDR3 reads TGTGCCAGCAGCCCAGGGGTGGGTGCGACCCGAGAGACCCAGTACTTC. Translating it yields CASSPGVGATRETQYF.

Turning to this clonotype: A much larger clone lies one base from this, so it may be a read error. The chain uses TRBV5-1 and TRBJ2-1, with a tentative D call TRBD1 (6 bases). This CDR3 spans 19 amino acids. Trimming pared 3 bases from V and 13 bases from J, leaving 35 bases between. Germline lookup yields CDR1 SGHRS and CDR2 YFSETQ. The CDR3 DNA is TGCGCCAGCAGCTCGGCCCCCAGGGAAACAGGGCTCCTCCAAGAGACCCAGTTCTTC. It is translated as CASSSAPRETGLLQETQFF.

This clonotype was seen many times. The V call is TRBV4-3, the J call TRBJ1-2; D gene uncertain. This CDR3 comprises 14 residues. Germline CDR1 is LGHNA and CDR2 is YSLEER. V was clipped by 0 bases and J by 4 bases, with 9 bases between them. The CDR3, as DNA: TGCGCCAGCAGCCAAGAGCCGGGGAGCTATGGCTACACCTTC. It codes for CASSQEPGSYGYTF.

There are a few counts of this clonotype. V gene TRBV9 combines with J gene TRBJ1-4; D unresolved. Trimming stripped 1 base from V and 2 bases from J, with 6 bases between. The CDR3 covers 14 residues. CDR1 is SGDLS, CDR2 YYNGEE, per germline. In nucleotides, the CDR3 is TGTGCCAGCAGCGTAAGAACCACTAATGAAAAACTGTTTTTT. It yields the protein CASSVRTTNEKLFF.

In its sample, this clonotype was seen a few times. The CDR3 coding sequence is TGTGCCTGGAGGGAGGGGGCCACCTATGGCTACACCTTC. This codes for CAWREGATYGYTF. This chain links TRBV30 with TRBJ1-2; 7 bases line up with TRBD1. Germline V lookup: CDR1 GTSNPN, CDR2 SVGIG (reference sequence). The CDR3 has 13 residues. V was clipped by 3 bases and J by 4 bases; unmatched bases: 5.

A note on this clonotype: Mismatch with germline at one junction end may stem from a read error. The chain is built from TRBV11-2 and TRBJ2-4; D gene ambiguous. The DNA end lines up better with TRBJ2-5; the J call may be wrong. There are 12 residues in the CDR3. The germline CDR1 and CDR2 sequences are SGHAT and FQNNGV. DNA of the CDR3: TGTGCCAACAGCCCGTTGGGCGAGACCCAGTACTTC. It codes for CANSPLGETQYF.

The chain links TRBV2 to TRBJ2-4; a weak D match, TRBD2 (5 bases). Near its end, the DNA agrees better with TRBJ2-7, so the J call may be wrong. CDR1 is SNHLY and CDR2 is FYNNEI in the germline V gene. This CDR3 spans 16 amino acids. CDR3 coding DNA: TGTGCCAGCAGTGAAGGGCGGGCCGCCTTAGCCTACGAGCAGTACTTC. Residues: CASSEGRAALAYEQYF.

This clonotype was picked up many times. V usage is TRBV6-2 or TRBV6-3 and J usage is TRBJ1-6; D gene uncertain. The CDR3 totals 13 residues. Germline lookup yields CDR1 MNHEY and CDR2 SVGEGT. Trimming removed 8 bases from V and 7 bases from J, with 12 bases in between. CDR3: CASATVRNSPLHF. In DNA, the CDR3 is TGTGCCAGCGCCACAGTGCGAAATTCACCCCTCCACTTT.